Shown below are 19 T cell receptor beta chains from a single sample sequenced in a study of identical twins. MiXCR, applied by TCRdb to the 5' RACE reads, yields one record per CDR3 protein. Of roughly 570,000 distinct CDR3 sequences listed, more than 9% were seen once; the top ten hold 2.5% to 3.5%. These same data were also listed under a study on yellow fever vaccine responses in identical twins.

Material: PBMCs. The source is a woman aged 18 to 35 in good health.

This clonotype was detected ten times or more. This chain joins TRBV7-2 and TRBJ2-3, with a tentative D call TRBD2 (6 bases). V gave up 0 bases and J gave up 0 bases, with 13 bases separating them. The CDR3 is 17 residues long. Germline V gene sequence: CDR1 SGHTA, CDR2 FQGNSA. The CDR3, as DNA: TGTGCCAGCAGCTTAGCAGGGCTAGCGCCTAGCACAGATACGCAGTATTTT. Translation: CASSLAGLAPSTDTQYF.

As for this clonotype: The missing conserved phenylalanine or tryptophan at the end of this CDR3 makes a read error likely. The chain employs TRBV18 and TRBJ2-1; TRBD1 is a possible D gene (6 bases). V gave up 1 base and J gave up 5 bases, with 12 bases separating them. This CDR3 has 15 amino acids. Germline CDR1 and CDR2: KGHSH and LQKENI. CDR3 in DNA: TGTGCCAGCTCACCACGTCCGTCAGGGGACAATGAGCAGTTCTGC. This sequence encodes CASSPRPSGDNEQFC.

This clonotype was seen at least ten times. The chain couples TRBV25-1 to TRBJ2-5; 11 nucleotides line up with TRBD2. Germline V CDR1 and CDR2: MGHDK, SYGVNS. The CDR3 covers 15 residues. Trimming at V came to 4 bases and at J to 3 bases, leaving 4 bases not matched to a gene. The CDR3 bases are TGTGCCAGCAGTGCCCCGACTAGCGGGAAAGAGACCCAGTACTTC. Its translation: CASSAPTSGKETQYF.

The table lists this clonotype with many counts. J is TRBJ2-2 and V is TRBV12-3 or TRBV12-4; TRBD1 is a possible D gene (6 bases). The CDR3 extends over 15 amino acids. Between the trimmed V and J ends, which lost 7 bases and 1 base, there was a span of 13 bases. The CDR3 coding sequence is TGTGCCAGCATGACTCCGGGACAGAACACCGGGGAGCTGTTTTTT. Its translation is CASMTPGQNTGELFF.

V gene TRBV5-1 combines with J gene TRBJ2-1, with 7 bases matching TRBD1. Germline assignment: CDR1 SGHRS and CDR2 YFSETQ. V lost 0 bases and J lost 5; bases outside the gene matches: 5. The CDR3 is made up of 15 amino acids. CDR3 amino acids: CASSLEGARDNEQFF. The CDR3 DNA is TGCGCCAGCAGCTTGGAGGGGGCGAGGGACAATGAGCAGTTCTTC. The full variable domain, rest sourced from reference TRBV5-1 and TRBJ2-1, is KAGVTQTPRYLIKTRGQQVTLSCSPISGHRSVSWYQQTPGQGLQFLFEYFSETQRNKGNFPGRFSGRQFSNSRSEMNVSTLELGDSALYLCASSLEGARDNEQFFGPGTRLTVL.

There are many counts of this clonotype. The chain couples TRBV29-1 to TRBJ2-6, with 10 bases matching TRBD2. V lost 6 bases to trimming and J lost 0 bases; unmatched junction nucleotides: 8. Per germline, CDR1 SQVTM and CDR2 ANQGSEA. This CDR3 is 17 amino acids long. The CDR3 loop reads CSVGGTSESSGANVLTF. The DNA of the CDR3 is TGCAGCGTCGGGGGGACTAGCGAGAGCTCTGGGGCCAACGTCCTGACTTTC.

This clonotype has a count of ten or more. The CDR3 DNA follows: TGCAGTGCTAGAGGGGCAGGGAGGTACGAGCAGTACTTC. This gives the protein CSARGAGRYEQYF. The rearrangement uses TRBV20-1 and TRBJ2-7; D possibly corresponds to TRBD2 (6 bases). Germline values: CDR1 DFQATT, CDR2 SNEGSKA (reference sequence). The CDR3 consists of 13 residues. The V and J ends lost 1 base and 4 bases respectively, with 11 bases between them.

This clonotype showed up just a few times. The rearrangement links TRBV29-1 to TRBJ1-3; weak D call: TRBD1 (5 bases). V lost 3 bases and J 2 bases, leaving 8 bases between the germline ends. The CDR3 loop spans 13 amino acids. Germline CDR1 is SQVTM and CDR2 is ANQGSEA. The CDR3 DNA is TGCAGCGTTGACGGGGGAACTGGAAACACCATATATTTT. Translation gives CSVDGGTGNTIYF.

This clonotype was seen many times. The V and J genes are TRBV28 and TRBJ1-5; no reliable D call. Germline loops: CDR1 MDHEN, CDR2 SYDVKM. The CDR3 spans 14 residues. V gave up 7 bases and J gave up 0 bases, with 10 bases separating them. This CDR3 is CASKYLLSNQPQHF. CDR3 sequence (DNA): TGTGCCAGCAAGTACCTACTTAGCAATCAGCCCCAGCATTTT.

The CDR3 coding sequence is TGTGCCAGCAGTTACTCGATGGGCGTCCAAGCTTTCTTT. It codes for CASSYSMGVQAFF. This rearrangement joins TRBV6-5 to TRBJ1-1; the D is unclear. Between the trimmed V and J ends, which lost 0 bases and 9 bases, there was a span of 11 bases. Germline V gene sequence: CDR1 MNHEY, CDR2 SVGAGI. The CDR3 spans 13 residues.

The table lists this clonotype with a few counts. The CDR3, as DNA: TGTGCCAGCAGTTTGTTGAGCGGAAGGAGTTCCGGGGAGCTGTTTTTT. Its protein product is CASSLLSGRSSGELFF. The rearrangement links TRBV12-3 or TRBV12-4 to TRBJ2-2; TRBD2 is a possible D gene (5 bases). The CDR3 runs to 16 residues. V was trimmed by 3 bases and J by 6 bases, leaving 17 bases between them.

This clonotype showed up many times. The rearrangement uses TRBV4-1 and TRBJ2-7; D is ambiguous. CDR1 is MGHRA and CDR2 is YSYEKL in the germline V gene. This CDR3 spans 13 amino acids. The germline V and J ends were trimmed by 1 base and 7 bases, with 11 bases remaining between them. The CDR3 DNA reads TGCGCCAGCAGCCAAGGGGAATTGTGGGAGCAGTACTTC. Encoded protein: CASSQGELWEQYF.

This clonotype was observed a few times. The chain carries TRBV5-1 and TRBJ2-3, with no clear D. Germline V gene data show CDR1 as SGHRS and CDR2 as YFSETQ. Trimming removed 0 bases at V and 6 bases at J, with 14 bases between. The CDR3 contains 15 residues. CDR3 residues: CASSLADGTKDTQYF. CDR3 nucleotides: TGCGCCAGCAGCTTGGCGGACGGAACCAAGGATACGCAGTATTTT.

This clonotype was picked up many times. The genes are TRBV4-2 and TRBJ1-6; the match to TRBD1 covers 7 bases. CDR3 length: 15 amino acids. With V trimmed by 1 base and J by 9 bases, 6 bases remained unmatched. Germline lookup yields CDR1 LGHNA and CDR2 YNFKEQ. The CDR3 DNA reads as TGTGCCAGCAGCCAAGTCAAGGGGGCGGTTTCACCCCTCCACTTT. The encoded protein is CASSQVKGAVSPLHF.

This clonotype was picked up many times. The chain recombines TRBV20-1 with TRBJ2-3; the D is unclear. The CDR3 loop spans 11 amino acids. Germline assignment: CDR1 DFQATT and CDR2 SNEGSKA (reference sequence). The DNA of the CDR3 is TGCAGCGTCGACTCCACAGATACGCAGTATTTT. It specifies CSVDSTDTQYF.

This clonotype was seen many times. This rearrangement joins TRBV29-1 to TRBJ2-1; D unresolved. Trimming pared 7 bases from V and 4 bases from J, leaving 14 bases between. CDR1 and CDR2 from the germline V gene are SQVTM and ANQGSEA. This CDR3 contains 13 residues. CDR3 amino acids: CSGGSPLYNEQFF. The CDR3 DNA reads TGCAGCGGAGGATCTCCCCTATACAATGAGCAGTTCTTC.

This clonotype was recorded many times. This rearrangement joins TRBV20-1 to TRBJ2-1, with D possibly being TRBD1 (5 bases). Germline assignment: CDR1 DFQATT and CDR2 SNEGSKA (reference sequence). V lost 5 bases and J 7 bases, leaving 12 bases between the germline ends. The CDR3 length is 12 residues. The CDR3, as DNA: TGCAGTGCTTTTTACGACAGTAATGAGCAGTTCTTC. It specifies CSAFYDSNEQFF.

The chain links TRBV7-9 to TRBJ2-5; D gene uncertain. CDR1 and CDR2 (germline): SEHNR, FQNEAQ (reference sequence). The CDR3 sequence is 15 residues long. Trimming took off 3 bases at V and 4 bases at J, with 15 bases between the two ends. CDR3 in DNA: TGTGCCAGCAGCTTCTACAGCCAACTTGTAGAGACCCAGTACTTC. Translation gives CASSFYSQLVETQYF.

This clonotype came up a few times. The J gene is TRBJ2-1, the V gene TRBV6-5; D gene unclear. Germline V gene sequence: CDR1 MNHEY, CDR2 SVGAGI. There are 11 residues in the CDR3. V lost 4 bases, J lost 10 bases, and 8 bases lay in between. The CDR3 protein is CASSSLQEQFF. CDR3 in DNA: TGTGCCAGCAGTTCGCTTCAGGAGCAGTTCTTC.